A single sample gave rise to the 29 T cell receptor beta chains below, sequenced in a study of T cells in Graves' hyperthyroidism and ophthalmopathy. Amplified TCR beta CDR3 regions came from RNA transcripts. The primer set for the first-round RT-PCR of the TCR CDR3 was HTBI. TCRdb processed the multiplex PCR reads anew with MiXCR; each CDR3 protein has one entry. The sample yields fewer than 800,000 distinct CDR3 sequences, about a sixth seen once. The specimen sequenced was blood. The receptors shown here come from a man aged 18 to 30 with Graves' hyperthyroidism.

In its sample, this clonotype was seen many times. The rearrangement joins TRBV6-2 or TRBV6-3 to TRBJ1-5; D remains unclear. Germline-derived CDR1 and CDR2 are MNHEY and SVGEGT. This CDR3 contains 14 residues. The germline V and J ends were trimmed by 5 bases and 0 bases, with 8 bases remaining between them. The CDR3 bases are TGTGCCAGCAGTCGGCGCTATAGCAATCAGCCCCAGCATTTT. It codes for CASSRRYSNQPQHF.

The genes are TRBV14 and TRBJ2-2, with D maybe TRBD1 (5 bases). Trimming pared 5 bases from V and 1 base from J, leaving 11 bases between. Germline V gene lookup returns CDR1 SGHDN and CDR2 FVKESK. The CDR3 length is 15 residues. CDR3 in DNA: TGTGCCAGCAGCTGGGTGGGGCAGAACACCGGGGAGCTGTTTTTT. This encodes CASSWVGQNTGELFF. Complete variable domain (other parts from reference TRBV14 and TRBJ2-2): EAGVTQFPSHSVIEKGQTVTLRCDPISGHDNLYWYRRVMGKEIKFLLHFVKESKQDESGMPNNRFLAERTGGTYSTLKVQPAELEDSGVYFCASSWVGQNTGELFFGEGSRLTVL.

This clonotype was counted at least ten times. The J gene is TRBJ1-1, the V gene TRBV7-2; no clear D gene. The CDR3 runs 13 residues. V lost 4 bases to trimming and J lost 3 bases, with 9 bases between them. Germline lookup yields CDR1 SGHTA and CDR2 FQGNSA. The CDR3 DNA reads TGTGCCAGCAGCTCCTTTTGGGACACTGAAGCTTTCTTT. Protein: CASSSFWDTEAFF.

V usage is TRBV14 and J usage is TRBJ2-6, with D hard to call. This CDR3 is 14 amino acids long. Germline values: CDR1 SGHDN, CDR2 FVKESK. Trimming shortened V by 4 bases and J by 4 bases, and 8 bases separated the two germline ends. CDR3 protein: CASSPLWGANVLTF. CDR3 coding DNA: TGTGCCAGCAGCCCCCTCTGGGGGGCCAACGTCCTGACTTTC.

This clonotype was counted at least ten times. The CDR3 coding sequence is TGTGCCAGCAGCGTAGCGGGACCCTACAATGAGCAGTTCTTC. Protein: CASSVAGPYNEQFF. V and J are TRBV9 and TRBJ2-1, with D perhaps assigned TRBD1 or TRBD2 (5 bases each). V lost 0 bases and J 2 bases, leaving 6 bases between the germline ends. CDR1 is SGDLS and CDR2 is YYNGEE in the germline V gene. The CDR3 spans 14 residues.

On this clonotype: One end of the junction varies from germline; a read error may be responsible. V gene TRBV28 combines with J gene TRBJ2-1; D is possibly TRBD1 (5 bases). The CDR3 has 15 amino acids. Germline CDR1 is MDHEN and CDR2 is SYDVKM. For the CDR3, the DNA is TGTGCCAGCAGTTCCTGGGTCCAGGGATACAATGAGCGGTTCTTC. Amino acids: CASSSWVQGYNERFF.

This clonotype was seen at least ten times. The J gene is TRBJ2-2, the V gene TRBV28, with no clear D. There are 14 residues in the CDR3. The germline CDR1 and CDR2 sequences are MDHEN and SYDVKM. The V and J ends lost 3 bases and 1 base respectively, with 6 bases between them. The CDR3 reads CASSFRRNTGELFF. The CDR3 DNA reads TGTGCCAGCAGTTTCCGACGGAACACCGGGGAGCTGTTTTTT.

The rearrangement links TRBV12-5 to TRBJ2-7; TRBD1 matches 11 bases. Unmatched junction bases numbered 12, after V lost 0 bases and J lost 2 bases. This CDR3 is built from 19 residues. Germline CDR1 reads LGHNT; CDR2 reads FRNRAP. The CDR3 is CASGLVRTGGQRQAYEQYF. In DNA form, the CDR3 reads TGTGCTAGTGGTTTGGTTCGGACAGGGGGCCAGCGGCAGGCCTACGAGCAGTACTTC.

This clonotype came up a few times. The chain carries TRBV9 and TRBJ2-2, with 15 nucleotides matching TRBD2. The CDR3 length is 16 residues. Germline CDR1 is SGDLS and CDR2 is YYNGEE. Unmatched junction bases numbered 6, after V lost 5 bases and J lost 7 bases. CDR3: CASSRGLAGGGGELFF. The CDR3 DNA is TGTGCCAGCAGTCGGGGACTAGCGGGAGGAGGCGGGGAGCTGTTTTTT.

The chain links TRBV12-3 or TRBV12-4 to TRBJ2-5; D is ambiguous. V dropped 7 bases and J dropped 5 bases, with 20 bases sitting between them. The length of the CDR3 is 15 residues. This CDR3 reads CASTTGDWQKETQYF. The CDR3 bases are TGTGCCAGCACCACCGGTGATTGGCAGAAGGAGACCCAGTACTTC.

This clonotype was observed many times. This chain's CDR3 is CASSSRPKGETQYF. The CDR3 DNA reads as TGTGCCAGCAGTTCACGACCCAAGGGGGAGACCCAGTACTTC. V is TRBV28 and J is TRBJ2-5, with D perhaps TRBD1 (5 bases). The germline V gene has CDR1 MDHEN and CDR2 SYDVKM. The CDR3 consists of 14 residues. V lost 4 bases to trimming and J lost 5 bases, with 14 bases between them. The full variable domain, in which reference TRBV28 and TRBJ2-5 provide the parts outside the CDR3, is DVKVTQSSRYLVKRTGEKVFLECVQDMDHENMFWYRQDPGLGLRLIYFSYDVKMKEKGDIPEGYSVSREKKERFSLILESASTNQTSMYLCASSSRPKGETQYFGPGTRLLVL.

This clonotype was seen only a few times. The chain recombines TRBV6-1 with TRBJ2-7, with TRBD1 identical over 7 bases. The J segment lost 4 bases and the V segment lost 7 bases, leaving 7 bases of the junction unmatched. There are 13 residues in the CDR3. From germline, CDR1 is MNHNS and CDR2 SASEGT. In DNA form, the CDR3 reads TGTGCCAGCAACCGGGACAGACAATACGAGCAGTACTTC. Protein product: CASNRDRQYEQYF.

This chain links TRBV19 with TRBJ2-4; the D gene is possibly TRBD2 (6 bases). The CDR3 sequence is 15 residues long. In germline, CDR1 is LNHDA, CDR2 SQIVND (reference sequence). Trimming took off 7 bases at V and 4 bases at J, with 17 bases between the two ends. In DNA, the CDR3 is TGTGCCAGTACGAAGCGGGCCTTGGTGAAAAACATTCAGTACTTC. Protein sequence: CASTKRALVKNIQYF. Filled out from reference TRBV19 and TRBJ2-4, the complete variable domain reads DGGITQSPKYLFRKEGQNVTLSCEQNLNHDAMYWYRQDPGQGLRLIYYSQIVNDFQKGDIAEGYSVSREKKESFPLTVTSAQKNPTAFYLCASTKRALVKNIQYFGAGTRLSVL.

This clonotype was recorded many times. The chain couples TRBV20-1 to TRBJ2-7; D is unclear. V shed 6 bases and J shed 2 bases, with 14 bases lying between them. The CDR3 is 13 amino acids. The germline V gene has CDR1 DFQATT and CDR2 SNEGSKA (reference sequence). CDR3 protein: CSASVGRTYEQYF. The CDR3 bases are TGCAGTGCAAGCGTCGGCAGAACCTACGAGCAGTACTTC.

This chain joins TRBV12-3 or TRBV12-4 and TRBJ2-7, with 7 bases that match TRBD1. After removal of 6 bases from V and 7 bases from J, the junction contained 9 bases not matched to a gene. The CDR3 runs 13 residues. CDR3 residues: CASRAGTEEEQYF. The CDR3 DNA reads TGTGCCAGCAGGGCCGGGACAGAGGAAGAGCAGTACTTC.

This clonotype was counted a few times. The chain recombines TRBV12-3 or TRBV12-4 with TRBJ1-1; D is possibly TRBD1 (5 bases). V was shortened by 2 bases and J by 5 bases, with 9 bases between the two germline ends. The CDR3 extends over 13 amino acids. This chain's CDR3 is CASSLWAGTEAFF. CDR3 bases: TGTGCCAGCAGTTTATGGGCAGGGACTGAAGCTTTCTTT.

The chain recombines TRBV2 with TRBJ1-4; no clear D. CDR3 size: 14 residues. Trimming stripped 4 bases from V and 5 bases from J, with 11 bases between. From germline, CDR1 is SNHLY and CDR2 FYNNEI. CDR3 bases: TGTGCCAGCAGTGGAGGGCAGGTCAATGAAAAACTGTTTTTT. Translated, it gives CASSGGQVNEKLFF.

The table lists this clonotype with a few counts. The chain joins TRBV5-5 to TRBJ2-5; 10 bases are shared with TRBD1. Germline V gene sequence: CDR1 SGHKS, CDR2 YYEKEE (reference sequence). The CDR3 sequence is 16 residues long. The V and J ends lost 4 bases and 5 bases, in that order; junction bases with no gene match: 11. CDR3 DNA: TGTGCCAGCAGCCCAAGACAGACAGGGGGCCTTGAGACCCAGTACTTC. This gives the protein CASSPRQTGGLETQYF.

A few counts support this clonotype. V gene TRBV7-8 combines with J gene TRBJ2-1; no firm D call. The CDR3 consists of 14 residues. From germline, CDR1 is SGHVS and CDR2 FQNEAQ. The V end lost 5 bases, the J end lost 3 bases, and 11 bases lay between the germline ends. CDR3 region: CASSPGSVYNEQFF. The CDR3 nucleotides read TGTGCCAGCAGCCCCGGGTCTGTCTACAATGAGCAGTTCTTC. Complete variable domain (other parts from reference TRBV7-8 and TRBJ2-1): GAGVSQSPRYKVAKRGQDVALRCDPISGHVSLFWYQQALGQGPEFLTYFQNEAQLDKSGLPSDRFFAERPEGSVSTLKIQRTQQEDSAVYLCASSPGSVYNEQFFGPGTRLTVL.

This clonotype was seen repeatedly, ten times or more. The chain links TRBV6-1 to TRBJ2-1, with D possibly matching TRBD1 (6 bases). Between the trimmed V and J ends, which lost 5 bases and 4 bases, there was a span of 15 bases. Germline CDR1 reads MNHNS; CDR2 reads SASEGT. There are 15 residues in the CDR3. The CDR3 coding sequence is TGTGCCAGCAGTTCAACAGGGACGGCTTACAATGAGCAGTTCTTC. The encoded protein is CASSSTGTAYNEQFF.

The chain has TRBV27 and TRBJ2-4; D assignment may be TRBD1 or TRBD2 (5 bases each). V was clipped by 6 bases and J by 5 bases, with 14 bases between them. There are 14 residues in the CDR3. Germline CDR1 MNHEY, CDR2 SMNVEV (reference sequence). The CDR3 DNA is TGTGCCAGCAGAGAAGGTCAGGGACAAAACATTCAGTACTTC. Protein: CASREGQGQNIQYF.

This clonotype was recorded many times. This chain's CDR3 is CSAPRLDSYEQYF. The CDR3 region has the DNA TGCAGTGCTCCTCGACTAGATTCCTACGAGCAGTACTTC. V gene TRBV20-1 combines with J gene TRBJ2-7; D is possibly TRBD2 (6 bases). V was shortened by 5 bases and J by 1 base, with 12 bases between the two germline ends. The CDR3 has 13 residues. Germline CDR1 is DFQATT and CDR2 is SNEGSKA (reference sequence).

This clonotype has a handful of counts. The CDR3 nucleotides are TGTGCCAGCAGTTACAAACCAGGGGCGGTAGCGGGAAGCTACAATGAGCAGTTCTTC. This sequence encodes CASSYKPGAVAGSYNEQFF. The chain employs TRBV6-6 and TRBJ2-1; 8 positions match TRBD2. Trimming took 2 bases from V and 3 from J; bases not matched to a gene: 15. Germline lookup yields CDR1 MNHNY and CDR2 SVGAGI (reference sequence). The CDR3 is 19 residues long.

The chain joins TRBV20-1 to TRBJ1-3, with D possibly matching TRBD1 (6 bases). Germline values: CDR1 DFQATT, CDR2 SNEGSKA (reference sequence). The V end lost 0 bases, the J end lost 1 base, and 7 bases lay between the germline ends. The CDR3 loop spans 14 amino acids. CDR3 sequence: CSAREGGSGNTIYF. The CDR3 coding sequence is TGCAGTGCTAGAGAAGGGGGTTCTGGAAACACCATATATTTT.

Many counts were recorded for this clonotype. The V call is TRBV6-1, the J call TRBJ2-5; 10 bases match TRBD1. Germline V gene lookup returns CDR1 MNHNS and CDR2 SASEGT. J lost 5 bases, V lost 6 bases, and 9 bases had no gene match. The CDR3 is 15 residues long. The CDR3 is CASSAAGTGAETQYF. The CDR3 coding sequence is TGTGCCAGCAGCGCAGCCGGGACAGGGGCGGAGACCCAGTACTTC.

In this sample, this clonotype turned up many times. The CDR3 DNA sequence: TGTGCCAGCAGGGATGTAAGCAATCAGCCCCAGCATTTT. As protein: CASRDVSNQPQHF. This chain uses TRBV2 with TRBJ1-5; D uncertain. This CDR3 spans 13 amino acids. Trimming cost V 6 bases and J 1 base, with 7 bases left between them. CDR1 is SNHLY, CDR2 FYNNEI, per germline.

This clonotype was recorded at least ten times. The chain joins TRBV6-2 or TRBV6-3 to TRBJ2-7, with D possibly matching TRBD1 (5 bases). The CDR3 contains 15 residues. V gave up 6 bases and J gave up 3 bases, with 18 bases separating them. In germline, CDR1 is MNHEY, CDR2 SVGEGT. The CDR3 sequence is CASSQAGNTGYEQYF. The CDR3, as DNA: TGTGCCAGCAGCCAAGCAGGGAATACGGGCTACGAGCAGTACTTC.

This clonotype showed up many times. The rearrangement links TRBV11-3 to TRBJ1-4; no clear D gene. The CDR3 length is 15 residues. CDR1 is SGHNT, CDR2 YENEEA, per germline. V lost 3 bases and J 5 bases, leaving 13 bases between the germline ends. CDR3 loop: CASSFSGMQNEKLFF. In DNA, the CDR3 is TGTGCCAGCAGCTTCTCCGGGATGCAGAATGAAAAACTGTTTTTT.

This clonotype has just a few counts. The CDR3 does not end in the conserved phenylalanine or tryptophan, so this is likely a read error. The CDR3 spells CSARDRRGYGDYTEAFS. As DNA, the CDR3 is TGCAGTGCTAGAGATCGGCGGGGTTACGGAGATTACACTGAAGCTTTCTCT. This chain joins TRBV20-1 and TRBJ1-1; D uncertain. The V end lost 0 bases, the J end lost 3 bases, and 20 bases lay between the germline ends. Germline V gives CDR1 DFQATT, CDR2 SNEGSKA (reference sequence). CDR3 length: 17 amino acids.